These 13 T cell receptor beta chains came from one sample sequenced in a study of T cell repertoires and HLA-DP antigens. These receptors are not linked to any known antigen. Measured with immunoSEQ multiplex PCR; TCRdb has only the in-frame clones, and not every one. The sample yields approximately 90,000 clones, roughly 86% seen once. The sample was CD4+ T cells from PBMCs. These receptors were obtained from a man in his fifties in good health and CMV-seronegative.

The gene calls are TRBV19 and TRBJ1-4; D uncertain. Trimming shortened V by 3 bases and J by 3 bases, and 8 bases separated the two germline ends. Germline V gives CDR1 LNHDA, CDR2 SQIVND (reference sequence). The CDR3 runs to 14 residues. CDR3 loop: CASSIQSSNEKLFF. CDR3 bases: TGTGCCAGTAGTATCCAGTCCTCTAATGAAAAACTGTTTTTT.

This clone occurred once. The chain uses TRBV7-8 and TRBJ1-5; tentative D call: TRBD1 (6 bases). Trimming stripped 5 bases from V and 7 bases from J, with 18 bases between. The CDR3 spans 15 residues. Germline-derived CDR1 and CDR2 are SGHVS and FQNEAQ. As DNA, the CDR3 is TGTGCCAGCAGCCTCCAACAGGGCGGAGGCCAGCCCCAGCATTTT. As protein: CASSLQQGGGQPQHF.

V gene TRBV6-1 combines with J gene TRBJ2-4; unclear D gene. The CDR3 spans 15 residues. Germline lookup yields CDR1 MNHNS and CDR2 SASEGT. V lost 3 bases, J lost 0 bases, and 9 bases lay in between. In DNA form, the CDR3 reads TGTGCCAGCAGTGACCCCTCCGCAGCCAAAAACATTCAGTACTTC. Its protein product is CASSDPSAAKNIQYF.

CDR3 sequence (DNA): TGTGCCAGCAGCTTAGATCTGGCCTACAATGAGCAGTTCTTC. Protein product: CASSLDLAYNEQFF. This chain links TRBV11-3 with TRBJ2-1; no clear D gene. The germline V gene encodes CDR1 SGHNT and CDR2 YENEEA. V was cut by 0 bases and J by 2 bases, with 5 bases left in between. The CDR3 runs to 14 residues. The full variable domain, with the rest looked up from reference TRBV11-3 and TRBJ2-1, is EAGVVQSPRYKIIEKKQPVAFWCNPISGHNTLYWYLQNLGQGPELLIRYENEEAVDDSQLPKDRFSAERLKGVDSTLKIQPAELGDSAVYLCASSLDLAYNEQFFGPGTRLTVL.

The gene calls are TRBV6-5 and TRBJ1-6; D may be TRBD1 (6 bases). The germline V and J ends were trimmed by 6 bases and 10 bases, with 16 bases remaining between them. Germline V gene data show CDR1 as MNHEY and CDR2 as SVGAGI. The CDR3 spans 14 residues. CDR3 sequence: CASSTWGPRSPLHF. DNA of the CDR3: TGTGCCAGCAGCACCTGGGGGCCTCGGTCACCCCTCCACTTT.

The CDR3 loop reads CASSYTGGLGYTF. CDR3 DNA sequence: TGTGCCAGCAGCTACACAGGAGGGCTTGGCTACACCTTC. The chain uses TRBV7-2 and TRBJ1-2, with D possibly TRBD1 on 5 matching bases. Germline CDR1 is SGHTA and CDR2 is FQGNSA. This CDR3 is 13 amino acids long. V lost 4 bases and J lost 7, with 13 bases in between.

V and J are TRBV19 and TRBJ1-1; D is unresolved. V was shortened by 6 bases and J by 3 bases, with 11 bases between the two germline ends. This CDR3 region has 13 residues. Germline CDR1 LNHDA, CDR2 SQIVND (reference sequence). The chain's CDR3 is CASRGFSDTEAFF. CDR3 nucleotides: TGTGCCAGTAGAGGATTTAGCGACACTGAAGCTTTCTTT.

This clone was seen a few times. The chain has TRBV30 and TRBJ1-1; 9 bases fit TRBD1. This CDR3 comprises 15 residues. Germline assignment: CDR1 GTSNPN and CDR2 SVGIG (reference sequence). V dropped 4 bases and J dropped 2; count of bases not matched to a gene: 8. CDR3 sequence (DNA): TGTGCCTGGACGATGGGGGACAGGGACAACACTGAAGCTTTCTTT. It translates to CAWTMGDRDNTEAFF. Variable domain in full (rest from reference TRBV30 and TRBJ1-1): SQTIHQWPATLVQPVGSPLSLECTVEGTSNPNLYWYRQAAGRGLQLLFYSVGIGQISSEVPQNLSASRPQDRQFILSSKKLLLSDSGFYLCAWTMGDRDNTEAFFGQGTRLTVV.

The chain recombines TRBV5-4 with TRBJ1-6, with TRBD1 identical over 7 bases. Trimming cost V 1 base and J 7 bases; bases outside gene matches: 2. This CDR3 spans 14 amino acids. Germline CDR1 and CDR2: SGHNT and YYREEE (reference sequence). The CDR3 region has the DNA TGTGCCAGCAGCTTGCAGGGGGGGAATTCACCCCTCCACTTT. Translated: CASSLQGGNSPLHF.

This chain joins TRBV6-6 and TRBJ1-1; 8 bases are shared with TRBD1. The trim removed 5 bases at V and 4 bases at J, leaving 6 bases unmatched. Germline V gene sequence: CDR1 MNHNY, CDR2 SVGAGI (reference sequence). The CDR3 has 14 residues. CDR3 nucleotides: TGTGCCAGCAGTAACACAGGGGGGGTCACTGAAGCTTTCTTT. It codes for CASSNTGGVTEAFF.

The J gene is TRBJ1-5, the V gene TRBV28; possibly TRBD1 for D (6 bases). V lost 6 bases, J lost 7 bases, and 16 bases lay in between. Per germline, CDR1 MDHEN and CDR2 SYDVKM. This CDR3 has 14 residues. The CDR3 bases are TGTGCCAGCAGCCCCTCGACAGGACAACAGCCCCAGCATTTT. It specifies CASSPSTGQQPQHF.

The V and J genes are TRBV5-1 and TRBJ1-1, with D unresolved. V shed 3 bases and J shed 1 base, with 10 bases lying between them. The V gene's germline CDR1 is SGHRS and CDR2 YFSETQ. There are 14 residues in the CDR3. CDR3 nucleotide sequence: TGCGCCAGCAGCTCCCGACCTCCGAACACTGAAGCTTTCTTT. Translated: CASSSRPPNTEAFF.

The CDR3 coding sequence is TGTGCCAGCAGCGTGAGTGGGACAGCCTACTACGAGCAGTACTTC. Protein: CASSVSGTAYYEQYF. The gene calls are TRBV28 and TRBJ2-7, with 7 bases identical to TRBD1. Germline lookup yields CDR1 MDHEN and CDR2 SYDVKM. With V trimmed by 6 bases and J by 3 bases, 11 bases remained unmatched. The CDR3 has 15 amino acids.